What follows is one T cell receptor beta chain and its context. These data belong to a study of CD8 T cells in Susac syndrome. Random hexamers served to reverse transcribe about 0.45 to 1 ug RNA. TCRdb processed the immunoSEQ multiplex PCR reads anew with MiXCR; each CDR3 protein has one entry. The sample lists under 200,000 distinct CDR3 sequences; roughly 96% were seen once. The germline V and J ends were trimmed by 3 bases and 7 bases, with 13 bases remaining between them. This CDR3 has 14 residues. Germline V gives CDR1 SNHLY, CDR2 FYNNEI. This TCR was sampled from a human donor in good health. Sample: CD4+ T cells from PBMCs. The chain carries TRBV2 and TRBJ2-1, with no clear D. The CDR3 DNA reads as TGTGCCAGCAGTGATTCCGGGTTGGGAAATGAGCAGTTCTTC. It is translated as CASSDSGLGNEQFF.